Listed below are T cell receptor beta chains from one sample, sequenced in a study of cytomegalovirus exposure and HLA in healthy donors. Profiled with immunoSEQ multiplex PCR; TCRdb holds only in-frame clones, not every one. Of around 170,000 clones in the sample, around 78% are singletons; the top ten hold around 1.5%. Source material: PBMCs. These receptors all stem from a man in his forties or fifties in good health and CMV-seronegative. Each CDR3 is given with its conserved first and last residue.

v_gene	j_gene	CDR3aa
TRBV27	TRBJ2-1	CASSLVPTGLYNEQFF
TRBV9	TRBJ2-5	CASSVDGETQYF
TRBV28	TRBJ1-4	CATLTDPNEKLFF
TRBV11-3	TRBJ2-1	CASSLGRGPYNEQFF
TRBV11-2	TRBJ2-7	CASSPLRGPTHFYEQYF
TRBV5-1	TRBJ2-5	CASSQGEETQYF
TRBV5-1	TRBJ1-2	CASGQAPMDGYTF
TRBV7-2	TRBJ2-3	CASSPGAGRRTDTQYF
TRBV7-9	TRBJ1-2	CASSQRGYYGYTF
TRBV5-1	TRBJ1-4	CASRDRGQHNEKLFF
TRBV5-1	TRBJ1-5	CASSLQGGGQPQHF
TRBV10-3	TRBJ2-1	CAISEPPSGAYNEQFF
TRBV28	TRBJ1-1	CASSLRRGISLAFF
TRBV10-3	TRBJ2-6	CAISAMSSGANGLTF
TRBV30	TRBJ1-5	CAWSLGKTAHQSQHF
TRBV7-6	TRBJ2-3	CASSLELAESTDTQYF
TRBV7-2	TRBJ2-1	CASGSGARQFF
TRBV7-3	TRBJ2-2	CASSLGLNTGELFF
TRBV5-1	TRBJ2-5	CASSTSPRETQYF
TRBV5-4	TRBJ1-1	CASSWGQWTEAFF
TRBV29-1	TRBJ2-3	CSVAGQSSLADTQYF
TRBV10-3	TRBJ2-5	CAISAGAGAMETQYF
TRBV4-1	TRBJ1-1	CASSPLLQLMNTEAFF
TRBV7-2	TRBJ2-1	CASSLNAGGYNEQFF
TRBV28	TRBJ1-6	CASSFSSPLHF
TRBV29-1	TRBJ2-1	CSVRGSDEQFF
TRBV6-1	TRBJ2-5	CASRKGATRETQYF
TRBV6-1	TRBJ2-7	CASSGTSGRYEQYF
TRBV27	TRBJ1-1	CASSPPARGLHTEAFF
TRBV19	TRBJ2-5	CASSIDRGARAQYF
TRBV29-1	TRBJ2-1	CSVFRTANSYNEQFF
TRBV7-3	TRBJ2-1	CASSPRIDSYNEQFF
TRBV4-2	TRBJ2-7	CASSQDMGAGQPYEQYF
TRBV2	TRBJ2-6	CAGSGANGLTF
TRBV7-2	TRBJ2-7	CASSPSYEQYF
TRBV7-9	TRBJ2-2	CSSSFAGTKYTGELFF
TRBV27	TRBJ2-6	CASTADRAGANVLTF
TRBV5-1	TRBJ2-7	CASTPFLGQGVLEQYF
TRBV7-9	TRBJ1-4	CSSSLIDRVAKLFF
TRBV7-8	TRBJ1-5	CASSRTGATIMQPQHF
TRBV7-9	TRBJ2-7	CSSSLMMTGASHEQYF
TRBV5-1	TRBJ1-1	CASSFSGSNTEAFF
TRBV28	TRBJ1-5	CASNRLADQPQHF
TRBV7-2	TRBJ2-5	CASSLEPRGETQYF
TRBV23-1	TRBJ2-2	CASSQSLGGLAGWSGELFF
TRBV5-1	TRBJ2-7	CASSPDSNEQYF
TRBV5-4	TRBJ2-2	CASSFDTGELFF
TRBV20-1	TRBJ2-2	CSARGTGELFF
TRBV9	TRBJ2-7	CASSVEGTSPHEQYF
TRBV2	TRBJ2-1	CASSESGGEQFF
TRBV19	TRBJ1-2	CASSPRGSNYGYTF
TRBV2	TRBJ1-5	CASRGGPANWPQHF
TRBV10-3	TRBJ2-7	CAISRGTAYEQYF
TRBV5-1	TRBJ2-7	CASSLELRYEQYF